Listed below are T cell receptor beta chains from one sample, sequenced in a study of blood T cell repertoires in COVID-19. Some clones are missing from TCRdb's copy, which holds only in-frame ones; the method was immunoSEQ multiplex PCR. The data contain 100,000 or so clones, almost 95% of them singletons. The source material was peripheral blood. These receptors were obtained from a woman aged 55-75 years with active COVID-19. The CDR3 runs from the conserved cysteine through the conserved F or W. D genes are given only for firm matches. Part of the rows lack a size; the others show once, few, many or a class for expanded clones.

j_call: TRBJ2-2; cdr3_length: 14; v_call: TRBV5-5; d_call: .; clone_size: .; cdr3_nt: TGTGCCAGCAGCCGGGTGGGGGCTTCCGGGGAGCTGTTTTTT; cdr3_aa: CASSRVGASGELFF
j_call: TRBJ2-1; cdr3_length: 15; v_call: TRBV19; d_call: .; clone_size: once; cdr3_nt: TGTGCCAGTAGAGCGTCCGGGGGATCCTACAATGAGCAGTTCTTC; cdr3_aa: CASRASGGSYNEQFF
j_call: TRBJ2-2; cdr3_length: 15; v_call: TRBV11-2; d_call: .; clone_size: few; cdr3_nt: TGTGCCAGCAGCTGGGTGGAGACCAACACCGGGGAGCTGTTTTTT; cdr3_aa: CASSWVETNTGELFF
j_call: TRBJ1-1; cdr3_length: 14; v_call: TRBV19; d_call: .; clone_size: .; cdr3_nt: TGTGCCAGTAGTATAGATCCTTCGGGCACTGAAGCTTTCTTT; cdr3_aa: CASSIDPSGTEAFF
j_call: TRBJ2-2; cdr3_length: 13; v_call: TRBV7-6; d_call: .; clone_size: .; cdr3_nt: TGTGCAGCAGCGTCGGAGAACACCGGGGAGCTGTTTTTT; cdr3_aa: CAAASENTGELFF
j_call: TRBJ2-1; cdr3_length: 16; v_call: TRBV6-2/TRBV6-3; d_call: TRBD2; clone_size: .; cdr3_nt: TGTGCCAGCAGTGTAGCGGGAGGCCCCTCCTACAATGAGCAGTTCTTC; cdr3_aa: CASSVAGGPSYNEQFF
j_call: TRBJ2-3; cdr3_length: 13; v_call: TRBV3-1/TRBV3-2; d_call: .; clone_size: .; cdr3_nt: TGTGCCAGCAGCCAAGATCTCGCAGGCACGCAGTATTTT; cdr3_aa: CASSQDLAGTQYF
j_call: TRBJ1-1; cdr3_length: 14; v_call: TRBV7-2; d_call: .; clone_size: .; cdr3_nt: TGTGCCAGCAGCTTAAACTCGTTGATCCGTGAAGCTTTCTTT; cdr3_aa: CASSLNSLIREAFF
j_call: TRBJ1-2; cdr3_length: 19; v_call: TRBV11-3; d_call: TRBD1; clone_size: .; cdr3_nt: TGTGCCAGCAGCTCGACGCCACTAAGACAGGGGGCTGGGGGCTATGGCTACACCTTC; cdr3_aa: CASSSTPLRQGAGGYGYTF
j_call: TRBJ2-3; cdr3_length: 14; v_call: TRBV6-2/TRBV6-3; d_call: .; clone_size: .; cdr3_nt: TGTGCCAGCAGTCCGACATCGCCGTGGAATACGCAGTATTTT; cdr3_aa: CASSPTSPWNTQYF
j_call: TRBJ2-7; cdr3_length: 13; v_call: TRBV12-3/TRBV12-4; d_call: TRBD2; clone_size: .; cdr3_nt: TGTGCCAGCACCGCTTGGCGGGAGGGCGAGCAGTACTTC; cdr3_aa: CASTAWREGEQYF
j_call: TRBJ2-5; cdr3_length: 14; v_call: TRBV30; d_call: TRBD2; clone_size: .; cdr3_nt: TGTGCCTGGAAACTAGCGGGGGGGCCGGAGACCCAGTACTTC; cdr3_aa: CAWKLAGGPETQYF
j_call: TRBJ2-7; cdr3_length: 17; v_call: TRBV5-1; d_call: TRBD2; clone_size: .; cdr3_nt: TGCGCCAGCAGCTCAGGGACTAGCGGGGATTCCTCCTACGAGCAGTACTTC; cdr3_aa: CASSSGTSGDSSYEQYF
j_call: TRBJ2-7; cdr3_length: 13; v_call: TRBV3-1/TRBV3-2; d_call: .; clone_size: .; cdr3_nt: TGTGCCAGCAGCCAAGCTGATGGGACAGAGCAGTACTTC; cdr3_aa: CASSQADGTEQYF
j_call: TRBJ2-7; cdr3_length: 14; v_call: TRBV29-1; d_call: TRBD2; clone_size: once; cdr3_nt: TGCAGCGTTTCCATTAGCGGGGCGTCCTACGAGCAGTACTTC; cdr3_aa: CSVSISGASYEQYF
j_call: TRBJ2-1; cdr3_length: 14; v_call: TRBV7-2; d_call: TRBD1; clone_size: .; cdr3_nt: TGTGCCAGCAGCCCGCAGGACAGGGGATCGGGGCAGTTCTTC; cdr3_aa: CASSPQDRGSGQFF
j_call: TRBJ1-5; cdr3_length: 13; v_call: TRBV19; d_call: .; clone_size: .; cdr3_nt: TGTGCCAGTAGTCCGACGGGGGATCAGCCCCAGCATTTT; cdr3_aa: CASSPTGDQPQHF
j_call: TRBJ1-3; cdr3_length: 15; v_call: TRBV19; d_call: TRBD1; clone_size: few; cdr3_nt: TGTGCCAGTAGTATCACAGGGGGCACTGGAAACACCATATATTTT; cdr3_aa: CASSITGGTGNTIYF
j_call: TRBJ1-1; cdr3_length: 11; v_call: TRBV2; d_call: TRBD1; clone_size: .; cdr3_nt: TGTGCCTCATTTTTGGACAGGGAAGCTTTCTTT; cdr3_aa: CASFLDREAFF
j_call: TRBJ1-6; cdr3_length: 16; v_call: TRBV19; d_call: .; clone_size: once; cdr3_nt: TGTGCCAGTAGTATGTCGGGGGTATCCTATAATTCACCCCTCCACTTT; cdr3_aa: CASSMSGVSYNSPLHF
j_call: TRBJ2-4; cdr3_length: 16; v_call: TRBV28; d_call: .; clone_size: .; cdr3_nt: TGTGCCAGCAGACCCACAGGGAACTTAGCCAAAAACATTCAGTACTTC; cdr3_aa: CASRPTGNLAKNIQYF
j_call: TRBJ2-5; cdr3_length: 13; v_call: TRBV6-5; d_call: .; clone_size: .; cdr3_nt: TGTGCCAGCGTCAGGACATTTGGGGAGACCCAGTACTTC; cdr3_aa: CASVRTFGETQYF
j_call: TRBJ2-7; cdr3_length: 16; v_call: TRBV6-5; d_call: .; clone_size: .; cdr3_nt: TGTGCCAGCAGTTACTCGAGGCAAACCGGCCTCTACGAGCAGTACTTC; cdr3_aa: CASSYSRQTGLYEQYF
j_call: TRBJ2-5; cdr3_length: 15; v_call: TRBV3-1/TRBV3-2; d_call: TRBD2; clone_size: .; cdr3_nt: TGTGCCAGCAGCCCACCCCGGACTAGCGGGGGGGCCCAGTACTTC; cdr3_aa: CASSPPRTSGGAQYF
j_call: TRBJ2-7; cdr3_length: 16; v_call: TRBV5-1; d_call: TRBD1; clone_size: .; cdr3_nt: TGCGCCAGCAGCTTGGGGCCGGGACAGGGTCAGAGCGAGCAGTACTTC; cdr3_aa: CASSLGPGQGQSEQYF
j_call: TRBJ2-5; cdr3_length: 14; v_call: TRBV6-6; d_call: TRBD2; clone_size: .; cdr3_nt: TGTGCCACCACCAAGCGGGAGGGGGCAGAGACCCAGTACTTC; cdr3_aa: CATTKREGAETQYF
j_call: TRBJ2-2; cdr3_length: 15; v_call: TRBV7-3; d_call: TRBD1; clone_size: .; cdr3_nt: TGTGCCAGCAGACCGGGACAGGGGAACACCGGGGAGCTGTTTTTT; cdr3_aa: CASRPGQGNTGELFF
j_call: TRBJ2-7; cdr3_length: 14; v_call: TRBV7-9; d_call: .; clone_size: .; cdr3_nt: TGTGCCAGCAGCACTGATAGGGGTATTTACGAGCAGTACTTC; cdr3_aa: CASSTDRGIYEQYF
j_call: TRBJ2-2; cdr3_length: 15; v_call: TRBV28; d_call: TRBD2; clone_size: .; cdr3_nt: TGTGCCAGCAGTTCCGGGACTAGCGGGGGCCGGGAGCTGTTTTTT; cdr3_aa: CASSSGTSGGRELFF
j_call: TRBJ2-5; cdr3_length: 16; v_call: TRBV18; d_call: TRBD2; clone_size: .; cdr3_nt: TGTGCCAGCTCACCTACTTCGGGACTAGCGGGAGAGACCCAGTACTTC; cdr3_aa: CASSPTSGLAGETQYF
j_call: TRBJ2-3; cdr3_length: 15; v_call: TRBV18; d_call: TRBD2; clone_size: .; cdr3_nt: TGTGCCAGCTCACCGCGGGAGGGCCCGACAGATACGCAGTATTTT; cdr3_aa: CASSPREGPTDTQYF
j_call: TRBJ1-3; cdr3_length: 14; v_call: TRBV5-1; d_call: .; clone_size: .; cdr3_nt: TGCGCCAGCAGCCCGGGAATCTCTGGAAACACCATATATTTT; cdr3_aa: CASSPGISGNTIYF
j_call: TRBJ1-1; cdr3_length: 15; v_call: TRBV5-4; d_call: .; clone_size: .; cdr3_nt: TGTGCCAGCAGCCTGGTAGACATAGAAGGCACTGAAGCTTTCTTT; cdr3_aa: CASSLVDIEGTEAFF
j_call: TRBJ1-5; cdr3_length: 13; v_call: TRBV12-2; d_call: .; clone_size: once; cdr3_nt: TGTGCAAGTCGCTGGACAGGGGTCCAGCCCCAGCATTTT; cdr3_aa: CASRWTGVQPQHF
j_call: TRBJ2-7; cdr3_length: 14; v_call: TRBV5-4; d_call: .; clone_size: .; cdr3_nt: TGTGCCAGCACCTTAGAATCCGGGGGCTACGAGCAGTACTTC; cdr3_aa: CASTLESGGYEQYF
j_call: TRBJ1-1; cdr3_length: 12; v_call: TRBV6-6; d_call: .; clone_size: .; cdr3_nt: TGTGCCAGCAGTTCGGTACAGTCTGAAGCTTTCTTT; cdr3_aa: CASSSVQSEAFF
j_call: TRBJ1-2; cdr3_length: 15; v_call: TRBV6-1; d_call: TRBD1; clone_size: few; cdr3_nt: TGTGCCAGCAGTGAAGCCCCCGGGACAGGGGTTGGCTACACCTTC; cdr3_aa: CASSEAPGTGVGYTF
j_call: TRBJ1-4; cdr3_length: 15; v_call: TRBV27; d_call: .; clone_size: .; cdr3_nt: TGTGCCAGCACCCCCCGGTCGGGGGAAAGGGAAAAACTGTTTTTT; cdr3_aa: CASTPRSGEREKLFF
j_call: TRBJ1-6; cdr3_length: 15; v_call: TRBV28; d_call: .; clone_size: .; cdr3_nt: TGTGCCAGCAGTTCCCCGGGACTGAATAATTCACCCCTCCACTTT; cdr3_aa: CASSSPGLNNSPLHF
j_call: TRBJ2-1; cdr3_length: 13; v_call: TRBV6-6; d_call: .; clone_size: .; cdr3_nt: TGTGCCAGCAGTTACGAACACTACAATGAGCAGTTCTTC; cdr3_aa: CASSYEHYNEQFF
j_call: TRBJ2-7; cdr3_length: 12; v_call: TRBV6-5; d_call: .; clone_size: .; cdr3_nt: TGTGCCAGCAGTCCGGTAACCTACGAGCAGTACTTC; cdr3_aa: CASSPVTYEQYF
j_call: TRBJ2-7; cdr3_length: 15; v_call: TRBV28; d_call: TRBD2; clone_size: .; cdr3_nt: TGTGCCACCGCACCCCGACTAGCGGGAGCGACCGAGCAGTACTTC; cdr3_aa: CATAPRLAGATEQYF
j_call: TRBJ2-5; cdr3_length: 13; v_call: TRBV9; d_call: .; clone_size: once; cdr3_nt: TGTGCCAGCAGGGGGGCAGGACAAGAGACCCAGTACTTC; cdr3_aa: CASRGAGQETQYF
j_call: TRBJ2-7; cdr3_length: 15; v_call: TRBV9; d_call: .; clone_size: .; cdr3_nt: TGTGCCAGCAGCGTATCACCCGGCGGACTATACGAGCAGTACTTC; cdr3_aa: CASSVSPGGLYEQYF
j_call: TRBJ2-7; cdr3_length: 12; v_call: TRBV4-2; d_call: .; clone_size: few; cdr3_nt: TGTGCCAGCAGCCAGTCAGGGTACGAGCAGTACTTC; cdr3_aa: CASSQSGYEQYF